What follows are 13 T cell receptor beta chains derived from one specimen sequenced in a study of tumor and adjacent non-tumor tissue in lung cancer. The library came from three nested PCR rounds adapted from ARM-PCR protocols. Each CDR3 protein gets one entry after TCRdb re-called the multiplex PCR reads with MiXCR. The data show about 68,000 distinct CDR3 sequences, just under 60% seen once. RNA was extracted from bulk tissue without any cell sorting. The sample taken for sequencing was lung tumor tissue. The receptors were sampled from a man aged 50 to 59 with non-small cell lung cancer.

V is TRBV4-2 and J is TRBJ2-7, with unresolved D. Deletions cut 1 base from V and 1 base from J, with 17 bases between. Germline values: CDR1 LGHNA, CDR2 YNFKEQ. The CDR3 runs to 17 residues. The CDR3 is CASSQGGWRARSYEQYF. CDR3 DNA sequence: TGTGCCAGCAGCCAAGGGGGTTGGAGAGCAAGATCCTACGAGCAGTACTTC.

The chain recombines TRBV5-1 with TRBJ2-7, with 11 bases matching TRBD2. Per germline, CDR1 SGHRS and CDR2 YFSETQ. The CDR3 runs to 15 residues. V shed 4 bases and J 4 bases; nucleotides not matched to a gene: 7. This chain's CDR3 is CASSISSGREYEQYF. The CDR3 region has the DNA TGCGCCAGCAGCATAAGTAGCGGGAGGGAGTACGAGCAGTACTTC.

Regarding this clonotype: A read error is likely, as this CDR3 ends without the conserved phenylalanine or tryptophan. V is TRBV10-3 and J is TRBJ2-3; TRBD2 matches 10 bases. This CDR3 spans 16 amino acids. Germline V lookup: CDR1 ENHRY, CDR2 SYGVKD. CDR3 sequence reads: CVISLTSGASTDTQYL. The CDR3 nucleotides read TGTGTCATCAGCCTAACTAGCGGGGCTAGCACAGATACGCAGTATCTT.

On this clonotype: Likely a read error: the CDR3 ends without its conserved phenylalanine or tryptophan. The V gene is TRBV6-4, the J gene TRBJ2-1; D not certain. Germline V lookup: CDR1 MRHNA, CDR2 SNTAGT. V dropped 8 bases and J dropped 5 bases, with 19 bases sitting between them. The CDR3 runs to 15 residues. CDR3 sequence: CASLGGPWIHNEQFL. The CDR3 region has the DNA TGTGCCAGCTTGGGTGGGCCGTGGATCCACAATGAGCAGTTCCTC.

Comment on this clonotype: One junction end disagrees with the germline gene, perhaps due to a read error. The gene calls are TRBV6-5 and TRBJ2-2; D might be TRBD2 (5 bases). CDR1 is MNHEY and CDR2 is SVGAGI in the germline V gene. The CDR3 is 14 residues long. The CDR3 DNA is TGTGCCGGCAGCCAAACGGGGATCCCCGAGGAGCTGTTTTTT. This translates into CAGSQTGIPEELFF.

The V gene is TRBV12-3 or TRBV12-4, the J gene TRBJ1-6; 8 bases map to TRBD1. Germline trimming cut 7 bases from V and 6 bases from J; bases unmatched to any gene: 8. The CDR3 is made up of 15 amino acids. CDR3 in amino acids: CASNDGQGSNSPLHF. The CDR3 bases are TGTGCCAGCAACGATGGACAGGGTAGTAATTCACCCCTCCACTTT.

Of note for this clonotype: Since the CDR3 does not end with the conserved phenylalanine or tryptophan, this likely comes from a read error. This chain joins TRBV7-3 and TRBJ1-1; 7 nucleotides agree with TRBD1. CDR1 SGHTA and CDR2 FQGTGA come from the germline V gene. The CDR3 loop spans 13 amino acids. Trimming took 5 bases from V and 1 from J; bases not matched to a gene: 1. Here the CDR3 reads CASSRDRNTEAFS. Written as DNA, the CDR3 is TGTGCCAGCAGCAGGGACAGGAACACTGAAGCTTTCTCT.

As concerns this clonotype: A read error may account for a junction end that differs from germline. The chain links TRBV29-1 to TRBJ2-1, with D perhaps TRBD2 (6 bases). The CDR3 extends over 14 amino acids. Germline CDR1 reads SQVTM; CDR2 reads ANQGSEA. The CDR3 sequence: CSAEDTCRGDEQFF. Written as DNA, the CDR3 is TGCAGCGCTGAAGATACATGCCGCGGGGACGAGCAGTTCTTC.

On this clonotype: Possible read error: a much larger clone is one base away. V usage is TRBV12-3 or TRBV12-4 and J usage is TRBJ2-6; possibly TRBD1 for D (5 bases). This CDR3 has 13 amino acids. The CDR3 coding sequence is TGTGCCACCCTAAGCTCTGGGGCCAACGTCATGACTTTC. Amino acids: CATLSSGANVMTF.

The J gene is TRBJ2-3, the V gene TRBV29-1, with D unclear. The CDR3 covers 13 residues. Germline V gives CDR1 SQVTM, CDR2 ANQGSEA. CDR3 bases: TGCAGGGTCTTTGCGCAAAGCACAGATACGCAGTATTTT. It specifies CRVFAQSTDTQYF.

As to this clonotype: The junction departs from germline at one end; a sequencing error may be responsible. The rearrangement uses TRBV6-6 and TRBJ1-1; TRBD1 matches at 8 bases. The germline CDR1 and CDR2 sequences are MNHNY and SVGAGI (reference sequence). This CDR3 comprises 13 residues. This CDR3 is CASSRDRGGEVFF. CDR3 DNA: TGTGCCAGCAGTCGCGACAGGGGCGGTGAAGTTTTTTTT.

In the case of this clonotype: A much more abundant neighbour one base away suggests this may be a read error. The chain recombines TRBV4-1 with TRBJ2-5; D is tentatively TRBD1 or TRBD2 (5 bases each). The germline V gene encodes CDR1 MGHRA and CDR2 YSYEKL. The CDR3 is made up of 15 amino acids. The CDR3 loop is CASSPRGAYQDTQYF. CDR3 bases: TGCGCCAGCAGCCCGAGGGGAGCCTATCAAGATACCCAGTACTTC.

This clonotype was recorded at least ten times. This chain joins TRBV6-1 and TRBJ1-3; the D is unclear. CDR1 and CDR2 from the germline V gene are MNHNS and SASEGT. Trimming pared 2 bases from V and 2 bases from J, leaving 4 bases between. The CDR3 is 13 amino acids. This CDR3 is CASSETTGNTIYF. The DNA for the CDR3 is TGTGCCAGCAGTGAAACTACTGGAAACACCATATATTTT.